This TCR beta chain originates from a study of T-cell reconstitution after alpha-beta-depleted transplantation in children. In its sample, this clonotype was seen a few times. Preparation of the TCRbeta library involved a method that used unique molecular identifiers. TCRdb called the PCR reads again in MiXCR, with one record for every CDR3 protein. The sample contains approximately 1,000,000 distinct CDR3 sequences, about 26% of which appear only once. Material: PBMCs, mostly from graft donor cells, obtained 360 days after TCRalphabeta/CD19-depleted stem cell transplant. This clonotype was sampled from a boy younger than two who had a stem cell transplant for SCID, so the T cells may come from the graft donor.

CDR3 in DNA: TGCGCCAGCAGCCAAGAGCGGAACTACGAGCAGTACTTC. It codes for CASSQERNYEQYF. This chain uses TRBV4-3 with TRBJ2-7; D remains unclear. The CDR3 runs 13 residues. CDR1 and CDR2 from the germline V gene are LGHNA and YSLEER. V lost 0 bases and J 3 bases, leaving 6 bases between the germline ends.